The clone carrying this T cell receptor (beta chain) came up a few times. The antigen is unknown. Sequencing used immunoSEQ multiplex PCR; TCRdb keeps in-frame clones, though not all of them. Of tens of thousands of clones listed, around 84% were seen once; the top ten hold 10% to 15%. The sampling schedule covered blood at baseline, cycle 4 day 1, and cycle 7 day 1. The record originates from a study of OX40 agonist ivuxolimab in advanced cancers. Study-level background: Patients' therapy was ivuxolimab, an antibody that acts as an agonist of OX40 (CD134). Regarding the study as a whole: CD8+ T cells (on average) carried more expanded clones than CD4+ T cells. Clones of CD4+ and CD8+ blood T cells grew by week 6 at doses of 0.1 to 3.0 mg/kg.

The V end was cut by 4 bases, the J end by 8 bases, with 13 bases between. The germline V gene encodes CDR1 SGHDT and CDR2 YYEEEE. The CDR3 loop spans 14 amino acids. This specimen consisted of CD4+ or CD8+ T cells sorted from blood, obtained in a trial of the OX40 agonist ivuxolimab. The receptor's source is an adult with an advanced solid tumor such as melanoma, head and neck, liver or kidney cancer. This sequence joins TRBV5-6 and TRBJ1-6, with D tentatively TRBD1 (6 bases). As DNA, the CDR3 is TGTGCCAGCAGCGTACAGGGTGGGTATTCACCCCTCCACTTT. Translating gives CASSVQGGYSPLHF.